This T cell receptor (beta chain) originates from a study of cytomegalovirus exposure and HLA in healthy donors. The CDR3 length is 16 residues. V lost 0 bases to trimming and J lost 0 bases, with 12 bases between them. Per the germline V gene, CDR1 is SGHNT and CDR2 is YYREEE (reference sequence). The PCR had 60 Vbeta and 13 Jbeta primers. Generated by immunoSEQ multiplex PCR, the TCRdb table keeps only in-frame clones and is missing some. The table shows under 130,000 clones, with 65% to 90% occurring only once. Study results and caveats: Productive rates of about 87% or about 30% were seen for most TCR beta V segments in an earlier analysis. Immune exposure data for these donors was limited to CMV serostatus.

Notes on this clone: What it recognizes is unknown.

The TCR was taken from a man under 40 in good health and CMV-seropositive. Sequenced: PBMCs. This chain connects TRBV5-4 to TRBJ1-1, with no clear D. CDR3 bases: TGTGCCAGCAGCTTGGAGCCGGGGTTAATGAACACTGAAGCTTTCTTT. As protein: CASSLEPGLMNTEAFF.